This passage covers 27 T cell receptor beta chains from one sample sequenced in a study of a mutant IDH1 vaccine in newly diagnosed glioma. The data were produced by immunoSEQ multiplex PCR, yet TCRdb's version contains in-frame clones alone and is incomplete. The table shows tens of thousands of clones, with over 75% occurring only once. The time point denotes: week 35, safety follow-up. Each dose of the vaccine consisted of 300 ug of mutant IDH1 20-mer peptide, with topical imiquimod. These TCRs' antigens remain unknown. The sequencing here drew on PBMCs, taken from a glioma patient whose treatment included an IDH1 peptide vaccine. Receptors were obtained from a man between 40 and 49 years old with glioma. Some clones in this sample may be carry-over from other donors' samples.

This clone has just a few counts. The V gene is TRBV5-1, the J gene TRBJ1-1; D unclear. The V end lost 0 bases, the J end lost 0 bases, and 6 bases lay between the germline ends. The CDR3 runs to 14 residues. In germline, CDR1 is SGHRS, CDR2 YFSETQ. Here the CDR3 DNA reads TGCGCCAGCAGCTTGGTTTCTTTGAACACTGAAGCTTTCTTT. Translating gives CASSLVSLNTEAFF.

The chain links TRBV4-1 to TRBJ1-6, with 7 positions matching TRBD1. Germline lookup yields CDR1 MGHRA and CDR2 YSYEKL. The CDR3 has 15 amino acids. After removal of 5 bases from V and 8 bases from J, the junction contained 9 bases not matched to a gene. The CDR3 loop is CASSEWGQQHSPLHF. Written as DNA, the CDR3 is TGCGCCAGCAGCGAATGGGGACAGCAACATTCACCCCTCCACTTT.

V usage is TRBV14 and J usage is TRBJ2-6; 8 nucleotides align to TRBD1. The ends lost 4 bases at V and 3 bases at J; junction bases unmatched: 8. The germline gives CDR1 SGHDN, CDR2 FVKESK. The CDR3 consists of 17 residues. The CDR3 is CASSLRPGGFGANVLTF. Here the CDR3 DNA reads TGTGCCAGCAGCCTAAGACCAGGGGGCTTTGGGGCCAACGTCCTGACTTTC.

The chain recombines TRBV5-4 with TRBJ2-5, with TRBD1 as a possible D gene (7 bases). This CDR3 is built from 14 residues. Trimming removed 6 bases from V and 4 bases from J, with 16 bases in between. The germline CDR1 and CDR2 sequences are SGHNT and YYREEE (reference sequence). DNA of the CDR3: TGTGCCAGCACCCCCGGACAGGAGGGAGAGACCCAGTACTTC. This sequence encodes CASTPGQEGETQYF.

The gene calls are TRBV5-1 and TRBJ1-2; tentative D call: TRBD1 (6 bases). Germline V gene data show CDR1 as SGHRS and CDR2 as YFSETQ. Trimming stripped 3 bases from V and 0 bases from J, with 15 bases between. The length of the CDR3 is 16 residues. The CDR3 DNA follows: TGCGCCAGCAGCTCTGGGGGGCAAACATCTAACTATGGCTACACCTTC. It translates to CASSSGGQTSNYGYTF.

The CDR3 bases are TGTGCCAGCAGCACCGGGGACAGGGGGCTCCCAATTGAAGCTTTCTTT. It is translated as CASSTGDRGLPIEAFF. The rearrangement uses TRBV7-9 and TRBJ1-1; 12 nucleotides agree with TRBD1. In germline, CDR1 is SEHNR, CDR2 FQNEAQ (reference sequence). The V gene end was trimmed by 5 bases and the J gene end by 7 bases; junction bases not matched to a gene: 11. This CDR3 is built from 16 residues.

The chain joins TRBV19 to TRBJ1-5; maybe TRBD1 (5 bases). The CDR3 runs 17 residues. Germline assignment: CDR1 LNHDA and CDR2 SQIVND (reference sequence). Trimming took off 3 bases at V and 10 bases at J, with 25 bases between the two ends. DNA of the CDR3: TGTGCCAGTAGTATTCGCTGCGGGATGGGGGGATTTTGTCCCCAGCATTTT. As protein: CASSIRCGMGGFCPQHF.

The J gene is TRBJ2-5, the V gene TRBV7-2, with TRBD2 matching over 12 bases. The ends lost 6 bases at V and 5 bases at J; junction bases unmatched: 10. The V gene's germline CDR1 is SGHTA and CDR2 FQGNSA. The length of the CDR3 is 16 residues. CDR3 bases: TGTGCCAGCAGTCCCGGTTCTAGCGGGGGGGCGGAGACCCAGTACTTC. Its translation: CASSPGSSGGAETQYF.

The V call is TRBV5-6, the J call TRBJ2-5, with D perhaps TRBD2 (5 bases). Trimming shortened V by 4 bases and J by 1 base, and 11 bases separated the two germline ends. Germline V gene sequence: CDR1 SGHDT, CDR2 YYEEEE. This CDR3 has 14 amino acids. DNA of the CDR3: TGTGCCAGCAGCCCCCCTGAGGGCCAAGAGACCCAGTACTTC. Translation gives CASSPPEGQETQYF. The variable domain in full, with the rest retrieved from reference TRBV5-6 and TRBJ2-5, is DAGVTQSPTHLIKTRGQQVTLRCSPKSGHDTVSWYQQALGQGPQFIFQYYEEEERQRGNFPDRFSGHQFPNYSSELNVNALLLGDSALYLCASSPPEGQETQYFGPGTRLLVL.

V is TRBV19 and J is TRBJ1-3; TRBD1 agrees at 12 bases. Germline-derived CDR1 and CDR2 are LNHDA and SQIVND (reference sequence). Losses at the gene ends were 5 bases for V and 7 bases for J; bases not matched to a gene: 9. CDR3 length equals 16 residues. Here the CDR3 reads CASSQPGTGGFNTIYF. Here the CDR3 DNA reads TGTGCCAGTAGTCAACCTGGGACAGGGGGCTTCAACACCATATATTTT.

The chain has TRBV5-4 and TRBJ1-1; the match to TRBD1 covers 8 bases. The V segment lost 1 base and the J segment 6 bases; nucleotides outside the gene matches: 5. The CDR3 extends over 14 amino acids. The germline CDR1 and CDR2 sequences are SGHNT and YYREEE (reference sequence). The DNA for the CDR3 is TGTGCCAGCAGCTTGTCAGGGGGCGTTCCTGAAGCTTTCTTT. Protein sequence: CASSLSGGVPEAFF.

The CDR3, as DNA: TGTGCCAGTAGCCTCGAGATGAACACTGAAGCTTTCTTT. Encoded protein: CASSLEMNTEAFF. The chain is built from TRBV19 and TRBJ1-1, with D hard to call. CDR1 LNHDA and CDR2 SQIVND come from the germline V gene (reference sequence). Trimming left V 6 bases short and J 0 bases short, with 8 bases between. CDR3 length equals 13 residues.

V usage is TRBV7-2 and J usage is TRBJ1-5; no firm D call. Trimming took off 5 bases at V and 4 bases at J, with 6 bases between the two ends. This CDR3 has 12 residues. Germline CDR1 reads SGHTA; CDR2 reads FQGNSA. The CDR3 DNA follows: TGTGCCAGCAGCCCAAATAATCAGCCCCAGCATTTT. Translating gives CASSPNNQPQHF.

The chain links TRBV5-4 to TRBJ2-7, with 7 nucleotides matching TRBD1. Germline V gene sequence: CDR1 SGHNT, CDR2 YYREEE (reference sequence). This CDR3 is built from 12 residues. J was trimmed by 6 bases and V by 3 bases; bases with no gene match: 3. Here the CDR3 reads CASSWDSSEQYF. The CDR3 DNA sequence: TGTGCCAGCAGCTGGGACAGCTCCGAGCAGTACTTC.

The chain carries TRBV5-5 and TRBJ1-6; TRBD1 agrees at 9 bases. CDR1 is SGHKS, CDR2 YYEKEE, per germline (reference sequence). V was pared by 4 bases and J by 10 bases, with 6 bases of the junction left unmatched. The CDR3 extends over 14 amino acids. CDR3 residues: CASSTGTGTSPLHF. The CDR3 nucleotides read TGTGCCAGCAGCACCGGGACAGGGACCTCACCCCTCCACTTT. Combining the CDR3 with reference TRBV5-5 and TRBJ1-6 gives the whole variable domain DAGVTQSPTHLIKTRGQQVTLRCSPISGHKSVSWYQQVLGQGPQFIFQYYEKEERGRGNFPDRFSARQFPNYSSELNVNALLLGDSALYLCASSTGTGTSPLHFGNGTRLTVT.

The CDR3, as DNA: TGTGCCAGCAGTTACCCCCGACAGGGAAATTCACCCCTCCACTTT. Amino acid sequence: CASSYPRQGNSPLHF. The V call is TRBV6-5, the J call TRBJ1-6, with 7 bases that match TRBD1. Germline CDR1 reads MNHEY; CDR2 reads SVGAGI. V lost 2 bases to trimming and J lost 7 bases; unmatched junction nucleotides: 5. The CDR3 is 15 amino acids.

The CDR3 DNA reads TGTGCCAGCAGCTTAGCGGGGCCGACCTACGAGCAGTACTTC. Translation: CASSLAGPTYEQYF. The rearrangement links TRBV7-2 to TRBJ2-7; possibly TRBD1 for D (5 bases). Trimming stripped 0 bases from V and 2 bases from J, with 8 bases between. The length of the CDR3 is 14 residues. Germline assignment: CDR1 SGHTA and CDR2 FQGNSA.

J is TRBJ1-2 and V is TRBV29-1; perhaps TRBD1 as D (6 bases). CDR1 is SQVTM, CDR2 ANQGSEA, per germline. V was pared by 7 bases and J by 2 bases, with 14 bases between. The CDR3 is 13 residues long. The DNA of the CDR3 is TGCAGCGCGTGGGGGCTCGGAAACTATGGCTACACCTTC. This encodes CSAWGLGNYGYTF.

J is TRBJ2-3 and V is TRBV2; D may be TRBD1 (6 bases). From germline, CDR1 is SNHLY and CDR2 FYNNEI. With 6 bases removed from V and 2 bases from J, the gap between germline ends came to 15 bases. The CDR3 loop spans 15 amino acids. In DNA, the CDR3 is TGTGCCAGCAGGTCCGACAGGACCTCCACAGATACGCAGTATTTT. It is translated as CASRSDRTSTDTQYF. Full variable domain (rest looked up from reference TRBV2 and TRBJ2-3): EPEVTQTPSHQVTQMGQEVILRCVPISNHLYFYWYRQILGQKVEFLVSFYNNEISEKSEIFDDQFSVERPDGSNFTLKIRSTKLEDSAMYFCASRSDRTSTDTQYFGPGTRLTVL.

The chain has TRBV9 and TRBJ2-1; TRBD2 matches 8 bases. J lost 0 bases, V lost 3 bases, and 2 bases had no gene match. The CDR3 runs 15 residues. The germline gives CDR1 SGDLS, CDR2 YYNGEE. CDR3 region: CASSAGTSSYNEQFF. The CDR3 nucleotides are TGTGCCAGCAGCGCGGGGACTAGCTCCTACAATGAGCAGTTCTTC.

This clone was observed a few times. The chain couples TRBV2 to TRBJ1-5, with D possibly being TRBD1 (5 bases). The V and J ends lost 4 bases and 2 bases respectively, with 12 bases between them. There are 15 residues in the CDR3. Germline V gene data show CDR1 as SNHLY and CDR2 as FYNNEI. DNA for the CDR3: TGTGCCAGCAGTGCGAGAGGGGCACGCAATCAGCCCCAGCATTTT. This encodes CASSARGARNQPQHF.

The CDR3 DNA follows: TGTGCCAGCAGCTTGGTGTGGGATGGCTACACCTTC. Protein sequence: CASSLVWDGYTF. The chain carries TRBV5-6 and TRBJ1-2; D ambiguous. Germline CDR1 and CDR2: SGHDT and YYEEEE. The CDR3 sequence is 12 residues long. V gave up 0 bases and J gave up 6 bases, with 6 bases separating them.

CDR3 nucleotide sequence: TGTGCCAGCAGTTACGTAGGTCAGCCCCAGCATTTT. It encodes CASSYVGQPQHF. J is TRBJ1-5 and V is TRBV6-6; D is ambiguous. This CDR3 comprises 12 residues. Germline CDR1 reads MNHNY; CDR2 reads SVGAGI (reference sequence). The ends were cut back, 2 bases at V and 6 bases at J, with 5 bases in the middle.

This clone was recorded only once. The genes are TRBV5-1 and TRBJ1-3, with unresolved D. Trimming stripped 4 bases from V and 8 bases from J, with 16 bases between. The CDR3 sequence is 14 residues long. Per the germline V gene, CDR1 is SGHRS and CDR2 is YFSETQ. CDR3 loop: CASSLGWELDTIYF. The CDR3 DNA reads TGCGCCAGCAGCCTGGGGTGGGAGTTGGACACCATATATTTT.

The genes are TRBV5-1 and TRBJ1-2; no firm D call. This CDR3 is built from 14 residues. The V end was cut by 3 bases, the J end by 2 bases, with 11 bases between. In germline, CDR1 is SGHRS, CDR2 YFSETQ. CDR3 loop: CASSWQVDNYGYTF. CDR3 sequence (DNA): TGCGCCAGCAGCTGGCAGGTAGACAACTATGGCTACACCTTC.

The chain joins TRBV2 to TRBJ1-2; 7 bases agree with TRBD1. Germline V CDR1 and CDR2: SNHLY, FYNNEI. CDR3 size: 12 residues. The V segment lost 8 bases and the J segment 4 bases; nucleotides outside the gene matches: 4. The CDR3 region has the DNA TGTGCCAGCCGGGACAGTGCCTATGGCTACACCTTC. Residues: CASRDSAYGYTF.

V gene TRBV4-3 combines with J gene TRBJ1-4; unclear D gene. V lost 0 bases to trimming and J lost 0 bases, with 11 bases between them. Germline V gives CDR1 LGHNA, CDR2 YSLEER. This CDR3 contains 17 residues. The CDR3 spells CASSQEQTVATNEKLFF. The CDR3 nucleotides are TGCGCCAGCAGCCAAGAGCAGACGGTCGCAACTAATGAAAAACTGTTTTTT.